One and the same sample provided the 32 T cell receptor beta chains below, sequenced in a study of response to subunit inactivated influenza vaccine. TCRdb used MiXCR to reprocess the RT-PCR reads, holding one entry per CDR3 protein. The sample carries roughly 760,000 distinct CDR3 sequences, around 20% recorded once. Sequencing used PBMCs from blood, obtained more than 4 days after vaccination. These receptors were collected from a man between 45 and 60 years old who received an inactivated influenza vaccine.

This clonotype was seen a few times. The chain joins TRBV10-3 to TRBJ2-7; 9 nucleotides agree with TRBD1. With V trimmed by 3 bases and J by 6 bases, 6 bases remained unmatched. Per the germline V gene, CDR1 is ENHRY and CDR2 is SYGVKD. The CDR3 has 14 residues. This CDR3 reads CAISDSGTGFEQYF. The CDR3 DNA reads TGTGCCATCAGTGACTCCGGGACAGGGTTCGAGCAGTACTTC.

This clonotype appeared a few times. In DNA form, the CDR3 reads TGTGCCAGCAGCTCCTCCCTGGGTTACGAGCAGTACTTC. Amino acids: CASSSSLGYEQYF. The chain links TRBV7-6 to TRBJ2-7, with no clear D. From germline, CDR1 is SGHVS and CDR2 FNYEAQ. The CDR3 is 13 residues long. The V and J ends lost 4 bases and 4 bases respectively, with 11 bases between them.

V and J are TRBV7-6 and TRBJ2-1, with TRBD2 identical over 8 bases. Germline CDR1 is SGHVS and CDR2 is FNYEAQ. With 2 bases clipped from V and 9 bases from J, the junction kept 9 bases outside the gene matches. The CDR3 loop spans 15 amino acids. CDR3 sequence: CASSLSGTRAGEQFF. CDR3 in DNA: TGTGCCAGCAGCTTATCGGGGACTAGGGCGGGTGAGCAGTTCTTC.

This clonotype was counted only a few times. The rearrangement joins TRBV12-5 to TRBJ2-3; D assignment may be TRBD1 or TRBD2 (5 bases each). CDR1 and CDR2 from the germline V gene are LGHNT and FRNRAP. V lost 7 bases, J lost 0 bases, and 11 bases lay in between. The CDR3 spans 14 residues. The CDR3 nucleotides read TGTGCTAGTGCCGGGGACGTTAGCACAGATACGCAGTATTTT. It yields the protein CASAGDVSTDTQYF.

This clonotype was observed a handful of times. CDR3 DNA: TGCAGCGTGACCCGGCGGTTCGGCGATGAGCAGTTCTTC. Translation gives CSVTRRFGDEQFF. The rearrangement joins TRBV29-1 to TRBJ2-1, with D uncertain. Germline CDR1 is SQVTM and CDR2 is ANQGSEA. Trimming removed 6 bases from V and 8 bases from J, with 17 bases in between. The CDR3 runs 13 residues.

V usage is TRBV12-3 or TRBV12-4 and J usage is TRBJ2-1; the match to TRBD2 covers 12 bases. J gave up 8 bases and V 6 bases, and 8 bases lay outside the gene matches. This CDR3 is 15 amino acids long. The CDR3 region is CASSRLAGEVDEQFF. Here the CDR3 DNA reads TGTGCCAGCAGCCGACTAGCGGGAGAGGTCGATGAGCAGTTCTTC.

About this clonotype: Compared with germline, one end of the junction differs, possibly owing to a read error. V usage is TRBV7-3 and J usage is TRBJ2-2; TRBD2 might be the D (6 bases). Germline values: CDR1 SGHTA, CDR2 FQGTGA. The CDR3 extends over 14 amino acids. In nucleotides, the CDR3 is TGTGCCAGCAGCTCTGGCCAGGGACTGGGGGAGCTGTATTTT. Amino acid sequence: CASSSGQGLGELYF.

This CDR3 reads CASRRLAGAYTDTQYF. The CDR3 DNA follows: TGTGCCAGCAGACGACTAGCGGGGGCATACACAGATACGCAGTATTTT. The chain carries TRBV7-2 and TRBJ2-3, with 12 bases that match TRBD2. V was clipped by 6 bases and J by 2 bases; unmatched bases: 6. Per the germline V gene, CDR1 is SGHTA and CDR2 is FQGNSA. The CDR3 is 16 amino acids.

This clonotype was observed a few times. V gene TRBV20-1 combines with J gene TRBJ1-1; D not certain. V lost 2 bases and J lost 0, with 13 bases in between. The germline V gene has CDR1 DFQATT and CDR2 SNEGSKA (reference sequence). The CDR3 extends over 15 amino acids. Here the CDR3 reads CSARPLSSLNTEAFF. Here the CDR3 DNA reads TGCAGTGCTAGACCCCTGTCCAGCTTGAACACTGAAGCTTTCTTT.

This clonotype was detected a few times. The chain is built from TRBV5-1 and TRBJ2-3, with 10 bases lining up with TRBD2. In germline, CDR1 is SGHRS, CDR2 YFSETQ. Trimming at V came to 2 bases and at J to 5 bases, leaving 8 bases not matched to a gene. The CDR3 spans 16 residues. The CDR3: CASSFGVAGGLDTQYF. CDR3 coding DNA: TGCGCCAGCAGCTTCGGAGTAGCGGGGGGTCTAGATACGCAGTATTTT.

This clonotype was counted between two and nine times. The genes are TRBV12-3 or TRBV12-4 and TRBJ2-5, with D unresolved. The germline V and J ends were trimmed by 3 bases and 0 bases, with 8 bases remaining between them. The CDR3 is made up of 14 amino acids. CDR3 nucleotide sequence: TGTGCCAGCAGTTTGATGACCGACCAAGAGACCCAGTACTTC. Amino acids: CASSLMTDQETQYF.

Many counts were recorded for this clonotype. The junction departs from germline at one end; a sequencing error may be responsible. The chain uses TRBV29-1 and TRBJ2-5, with D maybe TRBD1 (5 bases). CDR1 SQVTM and CDR2 ANQGSEA come from the germline V gene. This CDR3 spans 10 amino acids. The CDR3 here is CSVGGPGYSF. The CDR3 nucleotides are TGCAGCGTTGGTGGTCCAGGGTATTCCTTC.

The V and J genes are TRBV12-3 or TRBV12-4 and TRBJ2-1; 7 bases match TRBD1. The CDR3 consists of 17 residues. Trimming took 8 bases from V and 2 from J; bases not matched to a gene: 15. CDR3 in DNA: TGTGCCAGCCTTACTATTTCAGGGGGATCGGCCTACAATGAGCAGTTCTTC. This gives the protein CASLTISGGSAYNEQFF.

This clonotype was found many times. A read error may produce the germline difference seen at one junction end. The gene calls are TRBV18 and TRBJ2-5; D gene ambiguous. The CDR3 is made up of 12 amino acids. Germline V gene sequence: CDR1 KGHSH, CDR2 LQKENI. The CDR3 nucleotides are TGTGCCAGCTCACGGATCAAAGAGAGCCAGTACTTC. Its protein is CASSRIKESQYF.

This clonotype was recorded a few times. V gene TRBV7-2 combines with J gene TRBJ2-4; D uncertain. The V end lost 5 bases, the J end lost 8 bases, and 16 bases lay between the germline ends. CDR1 and CDR2 (germline): SGHTA, FQGNSA. This CDR3 is 14 amino acids long. This CDR3 reads CASSRRVERDIQYF. CDR3 nucleotide sequence: TGTGCCAGCAGCCGCCGGGTGGAAAGAGACATTCAGTACTTC.

This clonotype was detected a few times. The V and J genes are TRBV29-1 and TRBJ2-3; D ambiguous. Germline CDR1 reads SQVTM; CDR2 reads ANQGSEA. The length of the CDR3 is 13 residues. Trimming removed 7 bases at V and 1 base at J, with 12 bases between. This CDR3 is CSGRNSRTDTQYF. In DNA, the CDR3 is TGCAGCGGAAGGAACTCTCGCACAGATACGCAGTATTTT.

The chain is built from TRBV9 and TRBJ2-3; 14 nucleotides align to TRBD2. Germline V CDR1 and CDR2: SGDLS, YYNGEE. The CDR3 has 17 residues. V lost 0 bases to trimming and J lost 7 bases; unmatched junction nucleotides: 7. Here the CDR3 reads CASSVAPGLAGVNTQYF. The CDR3 DNA is TGTGCCAGCAGCGTAGCCCCGGGACTAGCGGGGGTGAATACGCAGTATTTT.

This chain connects TRBV7-9 to TRBJ2-3; D tentatively reads TRBD1 or TRBD2 (5 bases each). V shed 1 base and J shed 0 bases, with 11 bases lying between them. The length of the CDR3 is 16 residues. Per the germline V gene, CDR1 is SEHNR and CDR2 is FQNEAQ (reference sequence). CDR3 DNA sequence: TGTGCCAGCAGCTTAGGGACGGGGCTCAGCACAGATACGCAGTATTTT. It specifies CASSLGTGLSTDTQYF.

This clonotype was seen repeatedly, ten times or more. The genes are TRBV7-2 and TRBJ2-1; maybe TRBD1 (6 bases). The CDR3 covers 15 residues. Trimming left V 6 bases short and J 3 bases short, with 15 bases between. Germline CDR1 and CDR2: SGHTA and FQGNSA. The CDR3 spells CASSADRMNYNEQFF. CDR3 nucleotide sequence: TGTGCCAGCAGTGCGGACAGAATGAACTACAATGAGCAGTTCTTC.

This chain joins TRBV7-9 and TRBJ2-6; D is unresolved. CDR3 length: 17 residues. Per germline, CDR1 SEHNR and CDR2 FQNEAQ (reference sequence). Trimming removed 0 bases at V and 0 bases at J, with 9 bases between. The CDR3 DNA is TGTGCCAGCAGCTTAGCGCCCTCGAACTCTGGGGCCAACGTCCTGACTTTC. It is translated as CASSLAPSNSGANVLTF.

In its sample, this clonotype was seen once. The junction differs from germline at one of its ends, possibly a read error. CDR3 DNA: TGTGCCAGCAGGGAGGCGACAGGGAGGGGGACCGGGGAGTTGTTTTTT. Protein: CASREATGRGTGELFF. V usage is TRBV12-3 or TRBV12-4 and J usage is TRBJ2-2; D is tentatively TRBD1 or TRBD2 (7 bases each). The CDR3 extends over 16 amino acids.

This clonotype was detected only a few times. This chain joins TRBV10-3 and TRBJ2-1; TRBD2 agrees at 11 bases. The length of the CDR3 is 15 residues. Trimming removed 4 bases from V and 6 bases from J; junction bases left unmatched: 5. Germline loops: CDR1 ENHRY, CDR2 SYGVKD. CDR3 amino acids: CAISGASGRLNEQFF. The CDR3 region has the DNA TGTGCCATCAGTGGGGCTAGCGGGAGGCTCAATGAGCAGTTCTTC.

This clonotype has only a few counts. The rearrangement links TRBV18 to TRBJ1-6; TRBD1 agrees at 7 bases. The germline CDR1 and CDR2 sequences are KGHSH and LQKENI. The CDR3 consists of 15 residues. Germline trimming cut 3 bases from V and 6 bases from J; bases unmatched to any gene: 5. CDR3 residues: CASSPRDSLNSPLHF. The CDR3 DNA reads TGTGCCAGCTCACCCCGGGACAGCCTTAATTCACCCCTCCACTTT.

The chain uses TRBV11-1 and TRBJ2-2; D call uncertain. The germline CDR1 and CDR2 sequences are SGHAT and FQDESV (reference sequence). The CDR3 is made up of 15 amino acids. Trimming removed 0 bases from V and 0 bases from J, with 5 bases in between. The CDR3 protein is CASSLAAPNTGELFF. DNA of the CDR3: TGTGCCAGCAGCTTAGCGGCCCCGAACACCGGGGAGCTGTTTTTT.

This rearrangement joins TRBV28 to TRBJ1-1; D might be TRBD1 (6 bases). With 5 bases removed from V and 1 base from J, the gap between germline ends came to 14 bases. The CDR3 runs to 15 residues. Germline loops: CDR1 MDHEN, CDR2 SYDVKM. The CDR3 DNA follows: TGTGCCAGCAGTGCCTACAGGGTTGGGAACACTGAAGCTTTCTTT. Its translation is CASSAYRVGNTEAFF.

The J gene is TRBJ2-5, the V gene TRBV7-6; TRBD2 matches 7 bases. The germline V gene has CDR1 SGHVS and CDR2 FNYEAQ. J gave up 5 bases and V 2 bases, and 11 bases lay outside the gene matches. This CDR3 spans 16 amino acids. This chain's CDR3 is CASSLSSGRVRETQYF. The DNA for the CDR3 is TGTGCCAGCAGCTTAAGCTCTGGGAGGGTTAGGGAGACCCAGTACTTC.

This clonotype was seen a handful of times. V usage is TRBV5-1 and J usage is TRBJ2-1; 10 positions match TRBD1. This CDR3 is built from 15 residues. V trimming: 4 bases; J trimming: 12 bases; junction bases outside the gene matches: 13. The germline V gene has CDR1 SGHRS and CDR2 YFSETQ. CDR3 bases: TGCGCCAGCAGCACCTCCGGAGGGACAGGGGAGCCGCAGTTCTTC. This encodes CASSTSGGTGEPQFF.

The rearrangement joins TRBV7-2 to TRBJ2-1; 8 positions match TRBD1. The germline gives CDR1 SGHTA, CDR2 FQGNSA. This CDR3 has 15 residues. The V and J ends lost 3 bases and 5 bases, in that order; junction bases with no gene match: 6. As DNA, the CDR3 is TGTGCCAGCAGCTTGGACAGGGAACCCCACAATGAGCAGTTCTTC. This encodes CASSLDREPHNEQFF.

The chain uses TRBV12-3 or TRBV12-4 and TRBJ2-1; D is ambiguous. Trimming took 5 bases from V and 2 from J, leaving 13 bases between them. The CDR3 runs 15 residues. The chain's CDR3 is CASSPDGSPYNEQFF. The CDR3 DNA reads TGTGCCAGCAGTCCGGACGGATCCCCCTACAATGAGCAGTTCTTC.

The rearrangement joins TRBV18 to TRBJ1-6; 10 bases are shared with TRBD1. The CDR3 totals 14 residues. CDR1 is KGHSH and CDR2 is LQKENI in the germline V gene. Germline trimming cut 3 bases from V and 13 bases from J; bases unmatched to any gene: 6. The CDR3, as DNA: TGTGCCAGCTCACCCGGGACAGGGGAACGTCCCCTCCACTTT. It is translated as CASSPGTGERPLHF.

Concerning this clonotype itself: One junction end does not reproduce the germline sequence, and a read error may be involved. The chain is built from TRBV20-1 and TRBJ2-2; 8 positions agree with TRBD2. CDR3 size: 17 residues. The germline CDR1 and CDR2 sequences are DFQATT and SNEGSKA (reference sequence). This CDR3 reads CSARGFERGSNTGELFF. The CDR3 DNA sequence: TGCAGTGCGAGAGGGTTCGAGCGGGGGTCGAACACCGGGGAGCTGTTTTTT.

The chain carries TRBV12-3 or TRBV12-4 and TRBJ2-3; 7 bases match TRBD2. V lost 3 bases to trimming and J lost 4 bases; unmatched junction nucleotides: 7. CDR3 length: 15 residues. CDR3 amino acids: CASSFRGGSADTQYF. DNA of the CDR3: TGTGCCAGCAGTTTCCGGGGCGGGAGCGCAGATACGCAGTATTTT.